The source of this T cell receptor (beta chain) is a study of blood T cell repertoires in COVID-19 (TCRdb year 2020). A note on the overall study: Samples covering the acute and convalescent phases of COVID-19 were provided by collaborators in the United States, Italy and Spain. Subjects who had been exposed to COVID-19, were actively infected with it, or had recovered from it provided the deeply sampled blood TCRbeta repertoires that made up the dataset. The material from the prospective study consisted of cDNA or gDNA derived from T cells, B-cell-depleted T cells, or PBMCs. A de-identified subject ID, COVID-19 status, age in years and sex were almost always included in the sample metadata. The repertoires were released in a freely available public database meant as a resource for research on the immune response to SARS-CoV-2. The samples were drawn from two sources: the first 160 participants of the ongoing ImmuneRACE study, and fewer than 1,500 subjects contributed by 6 global collaborators. HLA class I and class II types, where available, came from metadata supplied by the sample provider rather than from assay-based typing.

One collaborating source in Seattle enrolled patients while the patients were actively infected and followed the patients over time throughout the course of disease. Collaborating institutions collected whole blood in K2EDTA tubes following their own protocols. For TCRbeta analysis, collaborators shipped samples in one of three forms: frozen whole blood, isolated PBMCs, or DNA extracted from either of those sample types. This clone was counted a single time. Its antigen target is currently unknown. The sample holds no much larger clone one base away, and base qualities are not on file. Overall study outcomes, separate from this receptor: Clinical and demographic metadata were provided uncurated, with the amount varying by source and participant.

TCRbeta CDR3 regions were amplified from genomic DNA using the immunoSEQ Assay, a bias-controlled multiplex PCR. In the source study's methods: Within the assay, amplification of reference gene primers was used to estimate how many nucleated cells each sample contained. To quantify the absolute abundance of each unique TCRbeta CDR3 rearrangement, sequence reads were collapsed and filtered. For each sample, productive Simpson clonality was calculated by taking the square root of Simpson's diversity index across productive rearrangements. The source is immuneACCESS, and TCRdb retained only in-frame sequences with V and J called. Part of the clones is not carried over; for the studies checked, unresolved V genes explain less than half of this, and the remainder is unexplained. The DNA was the basis for D and trimming; V, J and clone size are from that table. A total of under 200,000 clones appear in this sample, over 80% of them only once. The ten largest clones represent roughly 0.91% of the sample.

The receptor was derived from a man in his fifties or sixties with COVID-19, enrolled during active disease. Source material: peripheral blood.

Read as DNA, the sequence is TGTGCCAGCAGCGCGACAGACACCGGGGAGCTGTTTTTT. Protein translation: CASSATDTGELFF. This sequence uses TRBV7-3 and TRBJ2-2; the D gene is perhaps TRBD1, from 5 matching bases. CDR1 SGHTA and CDR2 FQGTGA are derived from the germline V gene. Including the terminal cysteine and phenylalanine, the CDR3 comprises 13 residues. This entry keeps only the CDR3 DNA: 39 bases, framed from base 1. V is pared back by 5 bases and J by 3 bases, with 7 bases lying between the germline termini.